Each of the 15 T cell receptor beta chains below was sequenced from the same sample in a study of T-cell memory formation after mild COVID-19. TCRdb itself ran the 5' RACE reads through MiXCR, one entry per CDR3 protein. Of a few hundred thousand distinct CDR3 sequences in the sample, under 30% were seen once. The source material was PBMCs or a T cell subset sorted from them (not recorded which). These TCRs come from an adult woman who had mild COVID-19 (a few samples of this study predate the infection). Cell type and time point are not known.

J is TRBJ1-1 and V is TRBV2; D is unclear. The CDR3 runs 15 residues. Trimming pared 0 bases from V and 0 bases from J, leaving 8 bases between. Germline CDR1 and CDR2: SNHLY and FYNNEI. The CDR3 sequence: CASSEALLLNTEAFF. The CDR3 nucleotides are TGTGCCAGCAGTGAAGCGCTCCTGTTGAACACTGAAGCTTTCTTT.

This clonotype has more than one count but fewer than ten. The rearrangement uses TRBV11-2 and TRBJ1-2, with D uncertain. CDR1 SGHAT and CDR2 FQNNGV come from the germline V gene. Between the trimmed V and J ends, which lost 5 bases and 8 bases, there was a span of 21 bases. The CDR3 covers 15 residues. The CDR3, as DNA: TGTGCCAGCAGCACGGTCAAAGGGCCTTTCTTGGGCTACACCTTC. This codes for CASSTVKGPFLGYTF.

A few counts support this clonotype. The V gene is TRBV28, the J gene TRBJ2-7, with D hard to call. Trimming took off 3 bases at V and 0 bases at J, with 9 bases between the two ends. CDR3 length: 14 residues. CDR1 is MDHEN and CDR2 is SYDVKM in the germline V gene. CDR3 nucleotides: TGTGCCAGCAGTTTCGCAGTTATCTCCTACGAGCAGTACTTC. This codes for CASSFAVISYEQYF. The complete variable domain, with remaining parts taken from reference TRBV28 and TRBJ2-7, reads DVKVTQSSRYLVKRTGEKVFLECVQDMDHENMFWYRQDPGLGLRLIYFSYDVKMKEKGDIPEGYSVSREKKERFSLILESASTNQTSMYLCASSFAVISYEQYFGPGTRLTVT.

This clonotype was counted only a few times. This chain uses TRBV24-1 with TRBJ2-2, with 8 bases lining up with TRBD1. Germline CDR1 and CDR2: KGHDR and SFDVKD. Trimming at V came to 6 bases and at J to 7 bases, leaving 9 bases not matched to a gene. The CDR3 has 15 amino acids. CDR3 bases: TGTGCCACCAGTACCTGGACAGGGCGTGGCGGGGAGCTGTTTTTT. Translating it yields CATSTWTGRGGELFF.

CDR3 sequence (DNA): TGTGCCTGGAGTGTACCGGCAGGGGGCGTCCGATCACCCCTCCACTTT. It translates to CAWSVPAGGVRSPLHF. The chain carries TRBV30 and TRBJ1-6, with 8 positions matching TRBD1. Germline CDR1 is GTSNPN and CDR2 is SVGIG (reference sequence). The CDR3 runs to 16 residues. V lost 0 bases, J lost 10 bases, and 11 bases stayed unmatched. The full variable domain, with the rest looked up from reference TRBV30 and TRBJ1-6, is SQTIHQWPATLVQPVGSPLSLECTVEGTSNPNLYWYRQAAGRGLQLLFYSVGIGQISSEVPQNLSASRPQDRQFILSSKKLLLSDSGFYLCAWSVPAGGVRSPLHFGNGTRLTVT.

This sequence joins TRBV2 and TRBJ2-5; perhaps TRBD1 as D (6 bases). CDR3 length equals 11 residues. Germline V gene lookup returns CDR1 SNHLY and CDR2 FYNNEI. Trimming removed 8 bases at V and 10 bases at J, with 14 bases between. CDR3 bases: TGTGCCAGCTGCGATCCGGGACACCAGTACTTC. Amino acids: CASCDPGHQYF.

This clonotype was counted between two and nine times. The CDR3: CASSEGGGSPLHF. CDR3 nucleotides: TGTGCCAGCAGCGAGGGTGGGGGTTCACCCCTCCACTTT. The chain joins TRBV7-9 to TRBJ1-6; D is possibly TRBD1 (5 bases). V gave up 5 bases and J gave up 9 bases, with 11 bases separating them. Germline V gives CDR1 SEHNR, CDR2 FQNEAQ (reference sequence). The CDR3 has 13 amino acids.

The chain employs TRBV7-3 and TRBJ2-1, with 7 bases aligning to TRBD1. The CDR3 contains 17 residues. CDR1 is SGHTA, CDR2 FQGTGA, per germline. J gave up 8 bases and V 5 bases, and 18 bases lay outside the gene matches. The CDR3 DNA follows: TGTGCCAGCAGCCCCTCACCCGGGACAGAAAATCTGGATGAGCAGTTCTTC. Translation: CASSPSPGTENLDEQFF.

The chain links TRBV20-1 to TRBJ1-1; TRBD1 aligns across 9 bases. The CDR3 length is 20 residues. The germline V gene encodes CDR1 DFQATT and CDR2 SNEGSKA (reference sequence). The ends lost 2 bases at V and 0 bases at J; junction bases unmatched: 19. CDR3 amino acids: CSARQTGGVRRQGVNTEAFF. CDR3 nucleotide sequence: TGCAGTGCTAGACAGACAGGAGGTGTACGGCGACAGGGGGTGAACACTGAAGCTTTCTTT.

V and J are TRBV7-6 and TRBJ1-1; D ambiguous. This CDR3 is built from 13 residues. Germline assignment: CDR1 SGHVS and CDR2 FNYEAQ. The V end lost 3 bases, the J end lost 2 bases, and 7 bases lay between the germline ends. The CDR3: CASSFNGNTEAFF. The CDR3 DNA follows: TGTGCCAGCAGCTTTAACGGCAACACTGAAGCTTTCTTT.

This clonotype was counted a few times. The chain uses TRBV12-3 or TRBV12-4 and TRBJ2-1; 11 bases are a match to TRBD2. After removal of 5 bases from V and 4 bases from J, the junction contained 16 bases not matched to a gene. This CDR3 comprises 19 residues. The CDR3 coding sequence is TGTGCCAGCAGTCCGGGGGGGCTAGCGGGGGGTCAAGCTTACAATGAGCAGTTCTTC. Translation: CASSPGGLAGGQAYNEQFF.

Only a few counts were recorded for this clonotype. V gene TRBV24-1 combines with J gene TRBJ2-2; D ambiguous. The CDR3 is 16 residues long. Trimming took off 3 bases at V and 3 bases at J, with 13 bases between the two ends. Germline CDR1 reads KGHDR; CDR2 reads SFDVKD. In DNA form, the CDR3 reads TGTGCCACCAGTGATCACGACGCCCCCGACACCGGGGAGCTGTTTTTT. Translation gives CATSDHDAPDTGELFF.

CDR3 coding DNA: TGTGCCAGCAGCGTAGACAGTCCCTACGAGCAGTACTTC. Amino acid sequence: CASSVDSPYEQYF. The V call is TRBV9, the J call TRBJ2-7; D call uncertain. The germline V gene has CDR1 SGDLS and CDR2 YYNGEE. This CDR3 contains 13 residues. Between the trimmed V and J ends, which lost 0 bases and 2 bases, there was a span of 6 bases.

V gene TRBV7-9 combines with J gene TRBJ2-3, with a tentative D call TRBD1 (5 bases). V dropped 2 bases and J dropped 0 bases, with 6 bases sitting between them. This CDR3 is 14 amino acids long. Germline CDR1 SEHNR, CDR2 FQNEAQ (reference sequence). As DNA, the CDR3 is TGTGCCAGCAGCTTACAGGGTAGCACAGATACGCAGTATTTT. Protein product: CASSLQGSTDTQYF.

This chain links TRBV23-1 with TRBJ2-5; 8 nucleotides line up with TRBD2. TRBV23-1 is an ORF, with its function uncertain. This CDR3 has 15 residues. V lost 5 bases and J lost 0; bases outside the gene matches: 5. This CDR3 is CASSELAVDQETQYF. CDR3 DNA sequence: TGCGCCAGCAGTGAACTAGCGGTGGACCAAGAGACCCAGTACTTC.